The present T cell receptor beta chain was sequenced within a study of HIV-infected patients and healthy controls (dated by TCRdb to the mid-2010s). With respect to this clonotype: Which antigen it targets is not known. No base quality values were provided; no much bigger clone lies one nucleotide off.

The junction carries 14 bases between V and J, which are trimmed by 5 bases and 4 bases respectively. Spanning cysteine to phenylalanine, the CDR3 consists of 13 amino acids. The retained sequence is limited to the CDR3, 39 bases, with the frame set at the first base. CDR1 and CDR2 were assigned from the germline V gene (reference sequence) as DFQATT and SNEGSKA. Library preparation used 5' RACE. Sequenced on an Illumina MiSeq. TCRdb handled the public reads itself, with Q25 trimming in fastp and clone calling in MiXCR, and kept productive beta chains. CDR3 protein duplicates are merged, each entry listing the most common genes and DNA. This sample lists 15,000 to 20,000 distinct CDR3 sequences; about a sixth were detected once. Around 22% of the sample belongs to the ten largest clones.

This clonotype originated in a human donor in good health. The specimen was CD8+ T cells from blood. The sequence joins TRBV20-1 to TRBJ1-2, with the D gene call left open. This receptor carries the CDR3 CSAGITEGYGYTF. The nucleotides read TGCAGTGCTGGGATTACAGAGGGCTATGGCTACACCTTC.